One sample yielded the 19 T cell receptor beta chains listed below, sequenced in a study of OX40 agonist ivuxolimab in advanced cancers. Produced via immunoSEQ multiplex PCR; TCRdb's table is partial and in-frame only. The sample has over 25,000 clones, approximately 83% seen once. The sequencing here drew on CD4+ or CD8+ T cells sorted from blood, taken in a trial of the OX40 agonist ivuxolimab. Every receptor here comes from an adult with an advanced solid tumor such as melanoma, head and neck, liver or kidney cancer.

The chain has TRBV6-5 and TRBJ2-1; a possible D gene is TRBD1 (6 bases). Per the germline V gene, CDR1 is MNHEY and CDR2 is SVGAGI. The CDR3 is made up of 13 amino acids. Trimming left V 4 bases short and J 5 bases short, with 9 bases between. The CDR3 here is CASSSGVDNEQFF. The CDR3 bases are TGTGCCAGCAGTTCAGGGGTGGACAATGAGCAGTTCTTC.

The chain uses TRBV5-1 and TRBJ2-1, with D tentatively TRBD1 (6 bases). Trimming removed 0 bases at V and 1 base at J, with 11 bases between. Germline V gene lookup returns CDR1 SGHRS and CDR2 YFSETQ. This CDR3 is built from 16 residues. This CDR3 reads CASSLVIRGSYNEQFF. Written as DNA, the CDR3 is TGCGCCAGCAGCTTGGTTATCAGGGGTTCCTACAATGAGCAGTTCTTC.

This clone showed up just once. The rearrangement uses TRBV29-1 and TRBJ2-1; 7 bases agree with TRBD2. The trim removed 6 bases at V and 7 bases at J, leaving 9 bases unmatched. Germline CDR1 and CDR2: SQVTM and ANQGSEA. The CDR3 is 13 amino acids. CDR3 sequence (DNA): TGCAGCGTCAAAAGGGAGGGAAGTAATGAGCAGTTCTTC. Translating gives CSVKREGSNEQFF.

The J gene is TRBJ1-3, the V gene TRBV7-3; weak D call: TRBD1 (5 bases). Trimming cost V 4 bases and J 2 bases, with 12 bases left between them. CDR3 length: 15 amino acids. CDR1 and CDR2 (germline): SGHTA, FQGTGA. The CDR3 DNA is TGTGCCAGCAGCTCCTCGGCGGGGCCTGGAAACACCATATATTTT. Translated, it gives CASSSSAGPGNTIYF.

The chain employs TRBV7-2 and TRBJ1-5, with TRBD1 matching 7 bases. Losses at the gene ends were 5 bases for V and 2 bases for J; bases not matched to a gene: 12. The CDR3 has 17 amino acids. The germline CDR1 and CDR2 sequences are SGHTA and FQGNSA. CDR3 residues: CASSPGQSPFGNQPQHF. The CDR3 nucleotides are TGTGCCAGCAGCCCGGGACAGTCTCCCTTCGGCAATCAGCCCCAGCATTTT.

The CDR3 sequence: CASSEQGLTDTQYF. DNA for the CDR3: TGTGCCAGCAGTGAACAGGGGTTGACAGATACGCAGTATTTT. This rearrangement joins TRBV6-4 to TRBJ2-3; TRBD1 aligns across 7 bases. J was trimmed by 3 bases and V by 3 bases; bases with no gene match: 3. Germline V lookup: CDR1 MRHNA, CDR2 SNTAGT. The CDR3 consists of 14 residues.

A single count supports this clone. The chain uses TRBV27 and TRBJ2-3; D is uncertain. Per the germline V gene, CDR1 is MNHEY and CDR2 is SMNVEV (reference sequence). This CDR3 is 14 amino acids long. The germline V and J ends were trimmed by 4 bases and 0 bases, with 8 bases remaining between them. The CDR3 loop is CASSWAASTDTQYF. For the CDR3, the DNA is TGTGCCAGCAGTTGGGCAGCTAGCACAGATACGCAGTATTTT.

The chain recombines TRBV7-2 with TRBJ1-2, with D unresolved. The V end lost 5 bases, the J end lost 4 bases, and 14 bases lay between the germline ends. CDR3 size: 14 residues. CDR1 SGHTA and CDR2 FQGNSA come from the germline V gene. The CDR3 coding sequence is TGTGCCAGCAGCCAGTCGGGATCAGTCTATGGCTACACCTTC. It codes for CASSQSGSVYGYTF.

Concerning this clone: This specimen includes other DNA sequences encoding the same CDR3. The chain couples TRBV27 to TRBJ1-5; D not certain. CDR1 MNHEY and CDR2 SMNVEV come from the germline V gene (reference sequence). The CDR3 is made up of 13 amino acids. V lost 3 bases and J 1 base, leaving 4 bases between the germline ends. In DNA, the CDR3 is TGTGCCAGCAGTTTGTTGAGCAATCAGCCCCAGCATTTT. Encoded protein: CASSLLSNQPQHF.

With regard to this clone: Other DNA variants within this sample encode the same CDR3. The rearrangement links TRBV7-2 to TRBJ2-7; D gene ambiguous. V lost 5 bases to trimming and J lost 0 bases, with 14 bases between them. The CDR3 loop spans 15 amino acids. Germline loops: CDR1 SGHTA, CDR2 FQGNSA. CDR3 nucleotide sequence: TGTGCCAGCAGCCAAGGAGTCCCCTTCTCCTACGAGCAGTACTTC. It specifies CASSQGVPFSYEQYF.

The chain carries TRBV7-8 and TRBJ2-3, with a tentative D call TRBD2 (6 bases). CDR3 length: 15 amino acids. Germline V gene sequence: CDR1 SGHVS, CDR2 FQNEAQ. V gave up 0 bases and J gave up 4 bases, with 11 bases separating them. Here the CDR3 DNA reads TGTGCCAGCAGCTTAGCGGGGCGGGGCGCAGATACGCAGTATTTT. This codes for CASSLAGRGADTQYF. Together with reference TRBV7-8 and TRBJ2-3, the CDR3 gives the full variable domain: GAGVSQSPRYKVAKRGQDVALRCDPISGHVSLFWYQQALGQGPEFLTYFQNEAQLDKSGLPSDRFFAERPEGSVSTLKIQRTQQEDSAVYLCASSLAGRGADTQYFGPGTRLTVL.

This clone has only one observation. The gene calls are TRBV29-1 and TRBJ2-7, with unresolved D. V was shortened by 1 base and J by 6 bases, with 19 bases between the two germline ends. From germline, CDR1 is SQVTM and CDR2 ANQGSEA. The CDR3 sequence is 15 residues long. The CDR3 spells CSVEGYVAEVPEQYF. CDR3 nucleotides: TGCAGCGTTGAAGGCTATGTTGCTGAAGTCCCCGAGCAGTACTTC.

V gene TRBV7-6 combines with J gene TRBJ2-7; D uncertain. CDR3 length: 11 amino acids. Trimming removed 5 bases at V and 2 bases at J, with 4 bases between. In germline, CDR1 is SGHVS, CDR2 FNYEAQ. The CDR3 reads CASSQAYEQYF. The CDR3 DNA reads TGTGCCAGCAGCCAGGCCTACGAGCAGTACTTC.

The chain uses TRBV28 and TRBJ1-4, with D possibly matching TRBD1 (6 bases). This CDR3 contains 15 residues. The germline V gene has CDR1 MDHEN and CDR2 SYDVKM. V lost 5 bases to trimming and J lost 4 bases, with 14 bases between them. In DNA, the CDR3 is TGTGCCAGCAGTACCCAGGAGGGGGGTAATGAAAAACTGTTTTTT. It encodes CASSTQEGGNEKLFF.

V and J are TRBV6-6 and TRBJ2-2; D not certain. The ends were cut back, 0 bases at V and 8 bases at J, with 7 bases in the middle. Germline V gene lookup returns CDR1 MNHNY and CDR2 SVGAGI (reference sequence). The CDR3 is made up of 13 amino acids. This CDR3 reads CASSYSSMGELFF. The DNA of the CDR3 is TGTGCCAGCAGTTACTCTTCGATGGGGGAGCTGTTTTTT.

The V and J genes are TRBV13 and TRBJ2-3; D is undetermined. Trimming cost V 4 bases and J 0 bases, with 11 bases left between them. The length of the CDR3 is 15 residues. Germline CDR1 and CDR2: PRHDT and FYEKMQ (reference sequence). The CDR3 reads CASSSRDASTDTQYF. As DNA, the CDR3 is TGTGCCAGCAGCTCCAGAGACGCTAGCACAGATACGCAGTATTTT.

The J gene is TRBJ2-7, the V gene TRBV6-1; the match to TRBD1 covers 7 bases. Trimming took 0 bases from V and 1 from J; bases not matched to a gene: 9. This CDR3 comprises 17 residues. Per the germline V gene, CDR1 is MNHNS and CDR2 is SASEGT. The CDR3 DNA follows: TGTGCCAGCAGTGAAGCTTTTTCGTGGACAGGATCCTACGAGCAGTACTTC. Translating it yields CASSEAFSWTGSYEQYF.

The chain recombines TRBV6-1 with TRBJ2-7; 9 nucleotides align to TRBD2. The V gene's germline CDR1 is MNHNS and CDR2 SASEGT. The CDR3 spans 15 residues. Germline trimming cut 4 bases from V and 6 bases from J; bases unmatched to any gene: 10. In nucleotides, the CDR3 is TGTGCCAGCAGTGCCTGGGGGACTAGCACTATCGAGCAGTACTTC. This translates into CASSAWGTSTIEQYF.

The chain carries TRBV11-2 and TRBJ1-1; D perhaps matches TRBD1 (5 bases). Trimming stripped 4 bases from V and 6 bases from J, with 9 bases between. Per the germline V gene, CDR1 is SGHAT and CDR2 is FQNNGV. The CDR3 contains 12 residues. In nucleotides, the CDR3 is TGTGCCAGCAGCTCGACGGGGCCTGAAGCTTTCTTT. It specifies CASSSTGPEAFF.